These 24 T cell receptor beta chains originate from one sample sequenced in a study of early T cells in non-severe SARS-CoV-2 infection. One entry per CDR3 protein results from TCRdb running MiXCR on the 5' RACE reads. Found here are more than 75,000 distinct CDR3 sequences, roughly 13% of them singletons; the top ten hold approximately 5.7%. Sequencing was carried out using whole blood. These receptors all come from an adult who was a healthcare worker with PCR-confirmed SARS-CoV-2 infection or an uninfected control (not recorded which).

This clonotype was seen only a few times. The V call is TRBV5-1, the J call TRBJ1-4, with 10 bases aligning to TRBD1. Germline V lookup: CDR1 SGHRS, CDR2 YFSETQ. The J segment lost 13 bases and the V segment lost 4 bases, leaving 10 bases of the junction unmatched. The CDR3 is made up of 14 amino acids. The CDR3 here is CASSPRDRGIRLFF. CDR3 DNA sequence: TGCGCCAGCAGCCCCCGGGACAGGGGCATTAGACTGTTTTTT.

This clonotype appeared a few times. The rearrangement joins TRBV7-9 to TRBJ2-1; D is unresolved. CDR3 length: 15 amino acids. From germline, CDR1 is SEHNR and CDR2 FQNEAQ (reference sequence). V lost 5 bases, J lost 5 bases, and 16 bases lay in between. The DNA of the CDR3 is TGTGCCAGCAGCGCCCATCCTGGGCTGGACAATGAGCAGTTCTTC. Translated: CASSAHPGLDNEQFF.

The chain couples TRBV29-1 to TRBJ2-2, with 11 bases matching TRBD2. The CDR3 is 14 residues long. Trimming at V came to 7 bases and at J to 6 bases, leaving 7 bases not matched to a gene. Germline V gene lookup returns CDR1 SQVTM and CDR2 ANQGSEA. This CDR3 is CSADSGGAAGELFF. The CDR3 coding sequence is TGCAGCGCCGATAGCGGGGGGGCCGCCGGGGAGCTGTTTTTT.

This clonotype was seen repeatedly, ten times or more. CDR3 bases: TGCAGTGCCCCCTGGGGCCCAGCGGGGGGCACAGATACGCAGTATTTT. This sequence encodes CSAPWGPAGGTDTQYF. The chain has TRBV20-1 and TRBJ2-3; TRBD2 agrees at 8 bases. The trim removed 6 bases at V and 1 base at J, leaving 12 bases unmatched. The CDR3 is 16 residues long. Germline assignment: CDR1 DFQATT and CDR2 SNEGSKA (reference sequence).

This clonotype has just a few counts. The chain employs TRBV5-5 and TRBJ2-1, with unresolved D. The CDR3 has 15 amino acids. Trimming left V 1 base short and J 2 bases short, with 10 bases between. The germline gives CDR1 SGHKS, CDR2 YYEKEE (reference sequence). CDR3 DNA sequence: TGTGCCAGCAGCTTGCTGGACGGACCCTACAATGAGCAGTTCTTC. Its translation is CASSLLDGPYNEQFF. The variable domain in full, completed from reference TRBV5-5 and TRBJ2-1, reads DAGVTQSPTHLIKTRGQQVTLRCSPISGHKSVSWYQQVLGQGPQFIFQYYEKEERGRGNFPDRFSARQFPNYSSELNVNALLLGDSALYLCASSLLDGPYNEQFFGPGTRLTVL.

The chain uses TRBV28 and TRBJ2-7, with 7 bases lining up with TRBD1. Germline lookup yields CDR1 MDHEN and CDR2 SYDVKM. This CDR3 has 13 residues. V lost 10 bases, J lost 0 bases, and 6 bases stayed unmatched. In DNA form, the CDR3 reads TGTGCCAACTTCCGGGACAGCTCCTACGAGCAGTACTTC. As protein: CANFRDSSYEQYF.

The genes are TRBV2 and TRBJ2-7; maybe TRBD2 (6 bases). In germline, CDR1 is SNHLY, CDR2 FYNNEI. V shed 8 bases and J shed 2 bases, with 13 bases lying between them. CDR3 length: 13 amino acids. DNA of the CDR3: TGTGCCAGCGGAGGGGTTTTCACCTACGAGCAGTACTTC. Translation: CASGGVFTYEQYF.

This clonotype was detected many times. This CDR3 is CASSEGYDQPQHF. The CDR3 DNA reads as TGCGCCAGCAGCGAGGGTTATGATCAGCCCCAGCATTTT. This chain connects TRBV5-1 to TRBJ1-5; D unresolved. The CDR3 loop spans 13 amino acids. The ends were cut back, 4 bases at V and 5 bases at J, with 10 bases in the middle. CDR1 and CDR2 (germline): SGHRS, YFSETQ.

The chain combines TRBV12-3 or TRBV12-4 with TRBJ2-3; TRBD2 agrees at 7 bases. The trim removed 3 bases at V and 2 bases at J, leaving 5 bases unmatched. This CDR3 comprises 15 residues. DNA of the CDR3: TGTGCCAGCAGTTTGGCTAGCGGTAACACAGATACGCAGTATTTT. This codes for CASSLASGNTDTQYF.

V is TRBV11-2 and J is TRBJ1-1; D not resolved. Germline CDR1 SGHAT, CDR2 FQNNGV. The germline V and J ends were trimmed by 4 bases and 2 bases, with 14 bases remaining between them. This CDR3 region has 15 residues. CDR3 DNA sequence: TGTGCCAGCAGCTCCACGACGGGATTCAACACTGAAGCTTTCTTT. Amino acids: CASSSTTGFNTEAFF.

This clonotype was detected ten times or more. The chain combines TRBV21-1 with TRBJ1-1; the table's D call, TRBD1, was not checked against the DNA. TRBV21-1 has pseudogene status. CDR3 size: 18 residues. The CDR3 DNA sequence: TGTGCCAGCAGCAAATGGGACCTACAGCTTATCATGAACACTGAAGCTTTCTTT. Amino acids: CASSKWDLQLIMNTEAFF.

The V gene is TRBV24-1, the J gene TRBJ2-3; D gene uncertain. V was pared by 3 bases and J by 0 bases, with 0 bases between. Germline V gene data show CDR1 as KGHDR and CDR2 as SFDVKD. The length of the CDR3 is 12 residues. CDR3 DNA: TGTGCCACCAGTGATAGCACAGATACGCAGTATTTT. Its translation is CATSDSTDTQYF.

This clonotype was picked up a small number of times. The J gene is TRBJ1-4, the V gene TRBV11-2; a possible D gene is TRBD1 (6 bases). V was clipped by 4 bases and J by 11 bases, with 14 bases between them. Germline V gene data show CDR1 as SGHAT and CDR2 as FQNNGV. This CDR3 has 13 amino acids. The CDR3 bases are TGTGCCAGCAGCTCGACAGGACCGGGGAAACTGTTTTTT. It yields the protein CASSSTGPGKLFF. Complete variable domain (other parts from reference TRBV11-2 and TRBJ1-4): EAGVAQSPRYKIIEKRQSVAFWCNPISGHATLYWYQQILGQGPKLLIQFQNNGVVDDSQLPKDRFSAERLKGVDSTLKIQPAKLEDSAVYLCASSSTGPGKLFFGSGTQLSVL.

The rearrangement joins TRBV20-1 to TRBJ2-7; tentatively, D is TRBD1 or TRBD2 (5 bases each). In germline, CDR1 is DFQATT, CDR2 SNEGSKA (reference sequence). With 6 bases removed from V and 0 bases from J, the gap between germline ends came to 18 bases. This CDR3 contains 15 residues. The CDR3 DNA reads TGCAGTGCCCGTCATCCCGGGACGATCTCCTACGAGCAGTACTTC. Its protein product is CSARHPGTISYEQYF.

The genes are TRBV29-1 and TRBJ2-7; D tentatively reads TRBD1 or TRBD2 (5 bases each). Germline V gives CDR1 SQVTM, CDR2 ANQGSEA. The CDR3 runs to 12 residues. Trimming pared 4 bases from V and 7 bases from J, leaving 14 bases between. The DNA of the CDR3 is TGCAGCGTTGGACAGTCCTCGGGAGAGCAGTACTTC. Its translation: CSVGQSSGEQYF.

This clonotype was seen more than once but under ten times. The genes are TRBV6-2 or TRBV6-3 and TRBJ1-3; D unresolved. Trimming took 7 bases from V and 7 from J, leaving 11 bases between them. CDR3 length: 12 residues. Germline V gene sequence: CDR1 MNHEY, CDR2 SVGEGT. The CDR3 loop is CASKDRINTIYF. DNA for the CDR3: TGTGCCAGCAAGGATCGTATCAACACCATATATTTT.

The chain uses TRBV20-1 and TRBJ2-2, with D perhaps TRBD1 or TRBD2 (6 bases each). The CDR3 covers 17 residues. Trimming pared 1 base from V and 4 bases from J, leaving 19 bases between. Germline V gene sequence: CDR1 DFQATT, CDR2 SNEGSKA (reference sequence). The CDR3: CSARVLKGGSGTGELFF. CDR3 DNA: TGCAGTGCTAGAGTCCTAAAGGGGGGAAGCGGCACCGGGGAGCTGTTTTTT.

There are many counts of this clonotype. J is TRBJ2-1 and V is TRBV7-2; D call uncertain. Germline V gene data show CDR1 as SGHTA and CDR2 as FQGNSA. Trimming took off 2 bases at V and 0 bases at J, with 11 bases between the two ends. This CDR3 has 16 residues. The CDR3: CASSLNRYPSYNEQFF. CDR3 coding DNA: TGTGCCAGCAGCTTAAATCGGTACCCCTCCTACAATGAGCAGTTCTTC.

The V call is TRBV5-5, the J call TRBJ2-7; D unclear. Germline CDR1 reads SGHKS; CDR2 reads YYEKEE (reference sequence). Trimming shortened V by 3 bases and J by 2 bases, and 18 bases separated the two germline ends. CDR3 length: 16 residues. The CDR3 bases are TGTGCCAGCAGCTCTCAGACAAACGCAAGAGCCTACGAGCAGTACTTC. The encoded protein is CASSSQTNARAYEQYF.

V and J are TRBV5-1 and TRBJ2-7, with 7 bases that match TRBD1. This CDR3 contains 12 residues. Germline CDR1 is SGHRS and CDR2 is YFSETQ. Germline trimming cut 5 bases from V and 5 bases from J; bases unmatched to any gene: 4. The CDR3 DNA is TGCGCCAGCAGACTGACAGGGAACGAGCAGTACTTC. Its translation: CASRLTGNEQYF.

This clonotype has only a few counts. J is TRBJ2-2 and V is TRBV10-2; D is perhaps TRBD2 (6 bases). CDR3 length equals 16 residues. CDR1 is WSHSY and CDR2 is SAAADI in the germline V gene. The V and J ends lost 6 bases and 1 base respectively, with 15 bases between them. The CDR3, as DNA: TGCGCCAGCAGGCCTTCGGGACTCATGAACACCGGGGAGCTGTTTTTT. Its protein product is CASRPSGLMNTGELFF.

J is TRBJ1-1 and V is TRBV5-1, with a possible D match to TRBD1 (6 bases). The CDR3 contains 15 residues. Deletions cut 0 bases from V and 2 bases from J, with 11 bases between. Germline CDR1 SGHRS, CDR2 YFSETQ. CDR3 bases: TGCGCCAGCAGCTTGGAGCGGACAGTCAACACTGAAGCTTTCTTT. Encoded protein: CASSLERTVNTEAFF.

The chain has TRBV6-1 and TRBJ1-2; no definite D call. V was trimmed by 3 bases and J by 4 bases, leaving 9 bases between them. The germline CDR1 and CDR2 sequences are MNHNS and SASEGT. The CDR3 contains 13 residues. CDR3 in DNA: TGTGCCAGCAGTGATTCAGTATCCTATGGCTACACCTTC. Its protein product is CASSDSVSYGYTF.

This chain links TRBV6-5 with TRBJ1-4; D may be TRBD1 (5 bases). CDR3 length: 13 amino acids. V was clipped by 8 bases and J by 6 bases, with 13 bases between them. CDR1 and CDR2 from the germline V gene are MNHEY and SVGAGI. This CDR3 reads CASRYGGDEKLFF. The CDR3 DNA sequence: TGTGCCAGCCGCTACGGGGGAGATGAAAAACTGTTTTTT.